This TCR beta chain appears in the sequencing data of a study of shared clonotypes between healthy human individuals. Trimming removed 2 bases at V and 7 bases at J, with 15 bases between. Per germline, CDR1 GTSNPN and CDR2 SVGIG (reference sequence). The CDR3 spans 13 residues. In the original workflow: There were no quality scores in the junction-only immunoSEQ sequences, so filtering differed. Assay used: immunoSEQ multiplex PCR; TCRdb lists only in-frame clones, some missing. That table supplies the V and J calls and clone size; D and trimming were determined from the DNA. Found here are more than 2 million clones, approximately 94% of them singletons; the top ten hold roughly 0.13%. Points from the study as a whole: The low donor count limited represented genetic and exposure-history diversity.

Regarding this clone: Its target is not known.

This sequence was found in a man between 18 and 35 years old in good health. The chain couples TRBV30 to TRBJ2-7; no definite D call. Sequencing was performed on naive CD4+ T cells sorted from blood. This sample's subset: CD45RA+ positively selected. This CDR3 reads CAWSLRTAGEQYF. The CDR3 DNA follows: TGTGCCTGGAGTCTTAGGACCGCTGGTGAGCAGTACTTC.